This TCR beta chain came from a study of control samples from healthy donors and cancer patients. TCRdb's copy holds only in-frame clones and misses some; the assay was immunoSEQ multiplex PCR. Of about 57,000 clones in the sample, roughly 92% were seen once. The CDR3 is 15 amino acids. V lost 0 bases and J lost 6, with 15 bases in between. Germline CDR1 SGDLS, CDR2 YYNGEE. This sequence joins TRBV9 and TRBJ1-2; the D gene is possibly TRBD1 (5 bases). The specimen sequenced was blood. The TCR sequence derives from a man aged 25 to 45 in good health. CDR3 in DNA: TGTGCCAGCAGCGTAGCTGACGGGGGTCGGCATGGCTACACCTTC. It specifies CASSVADGGRHGYTF. Supplemented by reference TRBV9 and TRBJ1-2, the full variable domain reads DSGVTQTPKHLITATGQRVTLRCSPRSGDLSVYWYQQSLDQGLQFLIQYYNGEERAKGNILERFSAQQFPDLHSELNLSSLELGDSALYFCASSVADGGRHGYTFGSGTRLTVV.